This T cell receptor beta chain is drawn from a study of metastatic and nonmetastatic thyroid tumors. Background on the study: It was across blood and tumor or nodule tissue from malignant and benign thyroid patients that repertoires were compared.

All patients were treatment-naive before thyroid surgery. This clone is judged medium-sized. TCRdb ran MiXCR on the PCR reads. The table shows some 25,000 clones, with approximately 24% occurring only once. This receptor was identified in a female donor with papillary thyroid cancer or a benign thyroid nodule (not recorded which). Some clones in this sample may be carry-over from other donors' samples. The sequencing input was blood.

The CDR3 DNA follows: TGTGCCAGCAGTTTAACAGGTTTCAATTCACCCCTCCACTTT. Translation gives CASSLTGFNSPLHF. The rearrangement links TRBV12-3 or TRBV12-4 to TRBJ1-6, with D possibly being TRBD1 (5 bases). This CDR3 spans 14 amino acids. V gave up 2 bases and J gave up 7 bases, with 9 bases separating them.